The 25 T cell receptor beta chains in this list originate from one sample, sequenced in a study of blood T cell repertoires in COVID-19 (dated by TCRdb to between 2020 and 2021). The library was prepared using the immunoSEQ multiplex PCR assay. TCRdb re-hosts the immuneACCESS table, in-frame sequences only. Its copies lack some clones; in the studies checked, an unresolved V gene accounts for under half of them, and the cause for the rest is not known. Counted in this sample were about 66,000 clones; roughly nine tenths of them appeared once. 1.1% to 1.5% of the sample belongs to the ten largest clones. The sample comprised peripheral blood. The source of these receptors is a man aged 55-75 years with acute or convalescent COVID-19.

This chain joins TRBV6-2 or TRBV6-3 and TRBJ1-2; D is unresolved. The V and J ends lost 5 bases and 4 bases respectively, with 20 bases between them. The CDR3 covers 16 residues. The germline V gene has CDR1 MNHEY and CDR2 SVGEGT. The CDR3 DNA reads TGTGCCAGCAGTCGAGGAGCGGGAACTCTTCTCTATGGCTACACCTTC. Translating it yields CASSRGAGTLLYGYTF.

In its sample, this clone was seen once. V gene TRBV24-1 combines with J gene TRBJ1-2; TRBD1 matches at 9 bases. The J segment lost 3 bases and the V segment lost 2 bases, leaving 12 bases of the junction unmatched. The CDR3 has 18 amino acids. Germline V gene sequence: CDR1 KGHDR, CDR2 SFDVKD. CDR3 coding DNA: TGTGCCACCAGTGATTCCGGATACGCGACAGGGGGAGACTATGGCTACACCTTC. This codes for CATSDSGYATGGDYGYTF.

The chain is built from TRBV4-1 and TRBJ2-5, with TRBD2 matching 9 bases. This CDR3 is 16 amino acids long. Unmatched junction bases numbered 8, after V lost 4 bases and J lost 2 bases. Germline lookup yields CDR1 MGHRA and CDR2 YSYEKL. The CDR3 region is CASSLRLAALQETQYF. DNA for the CDR3: TGCGCCAGCAGCCTGCGACTAGCGGCCTTACAAGAGACCCAGTACTTC.

The CDR3 DNA reads as TGTGCCAGCAGTAGGGCGGGGGCTGAAGCTTTCTTT. Protein: CASSRAGAEAFF. The chain uses TRBV6-5 and TRBJ1-1; weak D call: TRBD1 (5 bases). Per the germline V gene, CDR1 is MNHEY and CDR2 is SVGAGI. CDR3 length equals 12 residues. Trimming pared 5 bases from V and 6 bases from J, leaving 10 bases between.

V gene TRBV7-9 combines with J gene TRBJ1-1; no reliable D call. V dropped 2 bases and J dropped 6 bases, with 16 bases sitting between them. The CDR3 loop spans 15 amino acids. CDR1 and CDR2 from the germline V gene are SEHNR and FQNEAQ (reference sequence). This CDR3 is CASSLLPPGGAEAFF. CDR3 DNA: TGTGCCAGCAGCTTACTCCCGCCGGGTGGCGCTGAAGCTTTCTTT.

This chain joins TRBV4-1 and TRBJ2-5; maybe TRBD1 (6 bases). The germline CDR1 and CDR2 sequences are MGHRA and YSYEKL. Trimming took 1 base from V and 5 from J, leaving 14 bases between them. The CDR3 is 15 residues long. Here the CDR3 reads CASSQGRDTAETQYF. The CDR3 nucleotides are TGCGCCAGCAGCCAAGGTCGGGACACCGCCGAGACCCAGTACTTC.

The V call is TRBV5-1, the J call TRBJ1-2; maybe TRBD1 (6 bases). The CDR3 consists of 14 residues. Trimming stripped 4 bases from V and 3 bases from J, with 13 bases between. Germline V gene data show CDR1 as SGHRS and CDR2 as YFSETQ. DNA of the CDR3: TGCGCCAGCAGCCTCACAGGGCCCCACTATGGCTACACCTTC. It yields the protein CASSLTGPHYGYTF.

CDR3: CASSPPGVDEKLFF. Written as DNA, the CDR3 is TGTGCCAGCAGCCCTCCCGGGGTGGATGAAAAACTGTTTTTT. The chain links TRBV3-1 (or the pseudogene TRBV3-2) to TRBJ1-4; D unresolved. Per the germline V gene, CDR1 is LGHDT and CDR2 is YNNKEL (reference sequence). CDR3 length: 14 amino acids. V lost 4 bases and J 6 bases, leaving 12 bases between the germline ends.

J is TRBJ1-2 and V is TRBV5-6, with unresolved D. The CDR3 runs to 15 residues. Germline lookup yields CDR1 SGHDT and CDR2 YYEEEE. Trimming stripped 0 bases from V and 0 bases from J, with 9 bases between. Here the CDR3 reads CASSLGAQTNYGYTF. The CDR3 DNA follows: TGTGCCAGCAGCTTGGGGGCACAGACTAACTATGGCTACACCTTC.

V is TRBV19 and J is TRBJ2-2; 7 nucleotides match TRBD2. The CDR3 consists of 15 residues. The germline CDR1 and CDR2 sequences are LNHDA and SQIVND (reference sequence). J gave up 3 bases and V 3 bases, and 4 bases lay outside the gene matches. CDR3 protein: CASSMASGDTGELFF. The CDR3 DNA reads TGTGCCAGTAGTATGGCTAGCGGTGACACCGGGGAGCTGTTTTTT.

This clone showed up just once. J is TRBJ2-5 and V is TRBV12-3 or TRBV12-4; D is possibly TRBD2 (5 bases). V lost 8 bases, J lost 5 bases, and 9 bases lay in between. The length of the CDR3 is 11 residues. CDR3 protein: CASRGWETQYF. In DNA, the CDR3 is TGTGCCAGCCGGGGATGGGAGACCCAGTACTTC.

This clone was counted a few times. The rearrangement links TRBV28 to TRBJ2-7, with a tentative D call TRBD1 (6 bases). CDR3 size: 14 residues. The germline V and J ends were trimmed by 10 bases and 1 base, with 17 bases remaining between them. Germline V lookup: CDR1 MDHEN, CDR2 SYDVKM. The CDR3 loop reads CATETGLLSYEQYF. The CDR3 region has the DNA TGTGCCACAGAGACAGGCCTCCTTTCCTACGAGCAGTACTTC.

J is TRBJ1-2 and V is TRBV13, with 10 bases matching TRBD1. V was pared by 5 bases and J by 4 bases, with 7 bases of the junction left unmatched. CDR3 length equals 15 residues. Germline-derived CDR1 and CDR2 are PRHDT and FYEKMQ (reference sequence). The DNA of the CDR3 is TGTGCCAGCAGCCCAAGACAGGGGGCGAGCTATGGCTACACCTTC. Its translation: CASSPRQGASYGYTF. The full variable domain, with the rest looked up from reference TRBV13 and TRBJ1-2, is AAGVIQSPRHLIKEKRETATLKCYPIPRHDTVYWYQQGPGQDPQFLISFYEKMQSDKGSIPDRFSAQQFSDYHSELNMSSLELGDSALYFCASSPRQGASYGYTFGSGTRLTVV.

The CDR3 reads CAISPRGGNTEAFF. In DNA form, the CDR3 reads TGTGCCATCAGCCCCCGAGGTGGGAACACTGAAGCTTTCTTT. This chain joins TRBV10-3 and TRBJ1-1; D gene ambiguous. Per germline, CDR1 ENHRY and CDR2 SYGVKD. Trimming cost V 6 bases and J 1 base, with 12 bases left between them. This CDR3 contains 14 residues.

This chain joins TRBV6-5 and TRBJ2-5; D is perhaps TRBD1 (6 bases). Germline values: CDR1 MNHEY, CDR2 SVGAGI. CDR3 length equals 13 residues. V lost 8 bases to trimming and J lost 5 bases, with 15 bases between them. The CDR3 DNA reads as TGTGCCAGCTCCCCCGCAGGGGATGAGACCCAGTACTTC. Translated: CASSPAGDETQYF.

The gene calls are TRBV10-3 and TRBJ1-1, with D unclear. The CDR3 totals 13 residues. V shed 4 bases and J shed 2 bases, with 8 bases lying between them. Germline CDR1 is ENHRY and CDR2 is SYGVKD. This CDR3 is CAISASGNTEAFF. The DNA for the CDR3 is TGTGCCATCAGTGCATCAGGTAACACTGAAGCTTTCTTT.

The V call is TRBV18, the J call TRBJ2-7, with D maybe TRBD1 (6 bases). V shed 1 base and J shed 2 bases, with 12 bases lying between them. This CDR3 is built from 15 residues. Germline-derived CDR1 and CDR2 are KGHSH and LQKENI. CDR3 protein: CASSPQGRGAYEQYF. The CDR3 DNA reads as TGTGCCAGCTCACCACAGGGCAGGGGAGCCTACGAGCAGTACTTC.

Points on this clone: The sample holds other DNA sequences that translate to the same CDR3. V and J are TRBV12-3 or TRBV12-4 and TRBJ1-6; D may be TRBD1 (5 bases). V dropped 3 bases and J dropped 7 bases, with 7 bases sitting between them. The CDR3 consists of 13 residues. The CDR3 region is CASSLGGNSPLHF. CDR3 DNA sequence: TGTGCCAGCAGTTTGGGGGGAAATTCACCCCTCCACTTT.

This sequence joins TRBV5-1 and TRBJ1-5; maybe TRBD1 (6 bases). The CDR3 covers 15 residues. V was trimmed by 1 base and J by 4 bases, leaving 12 bases between them. In germline, CDR1 is SGHRS, CDR2 YFSETQ. The CDR3 bases are TGCGCCAGCAGCTTGACAGGGTTGGAAAATCAGCCCCAGCATTTT. This codes for CASSLTGLENQPQHF.

This chain connects TRBV7-9 to TRBJ1-6, with D possibly being TRBD1 (6 bases). The CDR3 length is 14 residues. V was shortened by 4 bases and J by 7 bases, with 11 bases between the two germline ends. Per germline, CDR1 SEHNR and CDR2 FQNEAQ (reference sequence). CDR3 residues: CASSSDSLNSPLHF. The CDR3 bases are TGTGCCAGCAGCTCGGACAGTCTAAATTCACCCCTCCACTTT. Using reference TRBV7-9 and TRBJ1-6 for the parts outside the CDR3, the full variable domain is DTGVSQNPRHKITKRGQNVTFRCDPISEHNRLYWYRQTLGQGPEFLTYFQNEAQLEKSRLLSDRFSAERPKGSFSTLEIQRTEQGDSAMYLCASSSDSLNSPLHFGNGTRLTVT.

This clone came up once. This chain joins TRBV5-1 and TRBJ2-2, with D maybe TRBD1 (6 bases). Trimming shortened V by 3 bases and J by 1 base, and 7 bases separated the two germline ends. Germline assignment: CDR1 SGHRS and CDR2 YFSETQ. The CDR3 extends over 14 amino acids. CDR3 in DNA: TGCGCCAGCAGCTCGACAGGGAACACCGGGGAGCTGTTTTTT. Its protein product is CASSSTGNTGELFF.

J is TRBJ1-2 and V is TRBV11-2, with D perhaps matching TRBD1 (6 bases). The CDR3 is 15 amino acids. V dropped 6 bases and J dropped 6 bases, with 20 bases sitting between them. The V gene's germline CDR1 is SGHAT and CDR2 FQNNGV. The CDR3 is CASSSQGFFTDGYTF. CDR3 nucleotide sequence: TGTGCCAGCAGTTCTCAGGGGTTCTTTACCGATGGCTACACCTTC.

This rearrangement joins TRBV5-4 to TRBJ2-1; TRBD2 might be the D (6 bases). Trimming stripped 2 bases from V and 8 bases from J, with 11 bases between. This CDR3 is built from 13 residues. Germline values: CDR1 SGHNT, CDR2 YYREEE (reference sequence). This CDR3 is CASSFELAHEQFF. The CDR3 region has the DNA TGTGCCAGCAGCTTCGAACTAGCCCATGAGCAGTTCTTC.

The CDR3 DNA follows: TGTGCCAGCAGCCCCGTTAGCGGGAGGTACAATGAGCAGTTCTTC. Its protein is CASSPVSGRYNEQFF. The J gene is TRBJ2-1, the V gene TRBV3-1 (or the pseudogene TRBV3-2), with 10 bases fitting TRBD2. The CDR3 runs to 15 residues. V trimming: 4 bases; J trimming: 4 bases; junction bases outside the gene matches: 4. CDR1 and CDR2 from the germline V gene are LGHDT and YNNKEL (reference sequence).

The V and J genes are TRBV4-2 and TRBJ1-4; a possible D gene is TRBD1 (5 bases). The CDR3 loop spans 16 amino acids. V was cut by 0 bases and J by 7 bases, with 15 bases left in between. Looked up from germline, CDR1 is LGHNA and CDR2 is YNFKEQ. In DNA, the CDR3 is TGTGCCAGCAGCCAAGAGTGGGCAGGGTCATCTGAAAAACTGTTTTTT. Protein product: CASSQEWAGSSEKLFF.